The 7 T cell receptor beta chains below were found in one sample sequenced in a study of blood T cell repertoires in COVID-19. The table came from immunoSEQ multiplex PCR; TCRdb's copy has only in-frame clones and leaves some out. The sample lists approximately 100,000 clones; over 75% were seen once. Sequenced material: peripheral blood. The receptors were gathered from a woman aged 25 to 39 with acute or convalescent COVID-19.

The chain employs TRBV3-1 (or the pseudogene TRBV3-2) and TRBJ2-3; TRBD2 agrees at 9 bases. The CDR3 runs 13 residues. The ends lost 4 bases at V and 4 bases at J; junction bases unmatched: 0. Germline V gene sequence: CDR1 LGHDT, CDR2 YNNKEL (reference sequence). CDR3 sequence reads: CASSRLAADTQYF. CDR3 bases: TGTGCCAGCAGCCGACTAGCGGCAGATACGCAGTATTTT.

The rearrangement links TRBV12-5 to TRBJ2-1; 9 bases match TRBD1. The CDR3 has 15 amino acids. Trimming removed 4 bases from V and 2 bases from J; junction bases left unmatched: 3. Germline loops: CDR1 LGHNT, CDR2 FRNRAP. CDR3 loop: CASGWGQGPYNEQFF. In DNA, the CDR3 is TGTGCTAGTGGTTGGGGACAGGGCCCCTACAATGAGCAGTTCTTC.

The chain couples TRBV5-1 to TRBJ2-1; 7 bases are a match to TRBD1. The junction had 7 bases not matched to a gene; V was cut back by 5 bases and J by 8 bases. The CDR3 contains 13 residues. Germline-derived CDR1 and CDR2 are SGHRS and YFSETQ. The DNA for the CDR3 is TGCGCCAGCAGTTCACGAGGGGGCGATGAGCAGTTCTTC. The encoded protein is CASSSRGGDEQFF. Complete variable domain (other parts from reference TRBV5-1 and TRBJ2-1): KAGVTQTPRYLIKTRGQQVTLSCSPISGHRSVSWYQQTPGQGLQFLFEYFSETQRNKGNFPGRFSGRQFSNSRSEMNVSTLELGDSALYLCASSSRGGDEQFFGPGTRLTVL.

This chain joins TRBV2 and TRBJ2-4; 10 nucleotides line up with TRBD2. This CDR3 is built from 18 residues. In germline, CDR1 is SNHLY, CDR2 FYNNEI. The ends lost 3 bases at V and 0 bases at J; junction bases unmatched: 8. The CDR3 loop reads CASSESSGGLLAKNIQYF. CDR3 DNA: TGTGCCAGCAGTGAGTCTAGCGGGGGCCTCCTAGCCAAAAACATTCAGTACTTC.

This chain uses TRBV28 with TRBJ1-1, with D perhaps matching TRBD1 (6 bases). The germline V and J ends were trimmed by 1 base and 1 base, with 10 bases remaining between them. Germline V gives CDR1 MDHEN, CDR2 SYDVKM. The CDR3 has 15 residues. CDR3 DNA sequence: TGTGCCAGCAGTTTATCTCTAGGGGGGAACACTGAAGCTTTCTTT. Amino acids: CASSLSLGGNTEAFF.

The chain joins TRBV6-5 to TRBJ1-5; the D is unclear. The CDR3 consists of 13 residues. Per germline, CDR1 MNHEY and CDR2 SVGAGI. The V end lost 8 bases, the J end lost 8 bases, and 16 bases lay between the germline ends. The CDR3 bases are TGTGCCAGCCGACTCGGCGGGAGTGAGCCCCAGCATTTT. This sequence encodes CASRLGGSEPQHF.

Here the CDR3 DNA reads TGTGCCAGCAGTTACTCGAGGCCGATCCAAGAGACCCAGTACTTC. Translated, it gives CASSYSRPIQETQYF. The chain has TRBV6-2 or TRBV6-3 and TRBJ2-5; unclear D gene. Germline assignment: CDR1 MNHEY and CDR2 SVGEGT. CDR3 length: 15 residues. V was cut by 0 bases and J by 1 base, with 9 bases left in between.